This record looks at one T cell receptor (beta chain) sequence and its context. This entry comes from a study of regulatory T cells in long-lasting Graves disease. Specified time point: newly diagnosed GD, antithyroid drugs for less than 3 months. RNA extracted from PBMCs served as the sequencing template. Arm-PCR with iRepertoire HTBI primers amplified the CDR3 regions for these TCR beta libraries. TCRdb analysed the multiplex PCR reads with MiXCR anew, one entry per CDR3 protein. The sample includes about half a million distinct CDR3 sequences, around 13% seen only once; the top ten take about 8.9%. Germline V CDR1 and CDR2: LGHDT, YNNKEL (reference sequence). V trimming: 1 base; J trimming: 6 bases; junction bases outside the gene matches: 13. This CDR3 is built from 18 residues. This sample also belongs to another study, concerning T cells in Graves' hyperthyroidism and ophthalmopathy.

This material consisted of peripheral blood mononuclear cells (PBMCs), taken at new diagnosis, from a patient treated with antithyroid drugs. The receptor was isolated from a woman in her 30s with Graves disease. V and J are TRBV3-1 and TRBJ2-7; 12 nucleotides align to TRBD2. CDR3 in amino acids: CASSQGSRQTSGSCEQYF. CDR3 bases: TGTGCCAGCAGCCAAGGGTCACGACAGACTAGCGGGAGCTGCGAGCAGTACTTC.